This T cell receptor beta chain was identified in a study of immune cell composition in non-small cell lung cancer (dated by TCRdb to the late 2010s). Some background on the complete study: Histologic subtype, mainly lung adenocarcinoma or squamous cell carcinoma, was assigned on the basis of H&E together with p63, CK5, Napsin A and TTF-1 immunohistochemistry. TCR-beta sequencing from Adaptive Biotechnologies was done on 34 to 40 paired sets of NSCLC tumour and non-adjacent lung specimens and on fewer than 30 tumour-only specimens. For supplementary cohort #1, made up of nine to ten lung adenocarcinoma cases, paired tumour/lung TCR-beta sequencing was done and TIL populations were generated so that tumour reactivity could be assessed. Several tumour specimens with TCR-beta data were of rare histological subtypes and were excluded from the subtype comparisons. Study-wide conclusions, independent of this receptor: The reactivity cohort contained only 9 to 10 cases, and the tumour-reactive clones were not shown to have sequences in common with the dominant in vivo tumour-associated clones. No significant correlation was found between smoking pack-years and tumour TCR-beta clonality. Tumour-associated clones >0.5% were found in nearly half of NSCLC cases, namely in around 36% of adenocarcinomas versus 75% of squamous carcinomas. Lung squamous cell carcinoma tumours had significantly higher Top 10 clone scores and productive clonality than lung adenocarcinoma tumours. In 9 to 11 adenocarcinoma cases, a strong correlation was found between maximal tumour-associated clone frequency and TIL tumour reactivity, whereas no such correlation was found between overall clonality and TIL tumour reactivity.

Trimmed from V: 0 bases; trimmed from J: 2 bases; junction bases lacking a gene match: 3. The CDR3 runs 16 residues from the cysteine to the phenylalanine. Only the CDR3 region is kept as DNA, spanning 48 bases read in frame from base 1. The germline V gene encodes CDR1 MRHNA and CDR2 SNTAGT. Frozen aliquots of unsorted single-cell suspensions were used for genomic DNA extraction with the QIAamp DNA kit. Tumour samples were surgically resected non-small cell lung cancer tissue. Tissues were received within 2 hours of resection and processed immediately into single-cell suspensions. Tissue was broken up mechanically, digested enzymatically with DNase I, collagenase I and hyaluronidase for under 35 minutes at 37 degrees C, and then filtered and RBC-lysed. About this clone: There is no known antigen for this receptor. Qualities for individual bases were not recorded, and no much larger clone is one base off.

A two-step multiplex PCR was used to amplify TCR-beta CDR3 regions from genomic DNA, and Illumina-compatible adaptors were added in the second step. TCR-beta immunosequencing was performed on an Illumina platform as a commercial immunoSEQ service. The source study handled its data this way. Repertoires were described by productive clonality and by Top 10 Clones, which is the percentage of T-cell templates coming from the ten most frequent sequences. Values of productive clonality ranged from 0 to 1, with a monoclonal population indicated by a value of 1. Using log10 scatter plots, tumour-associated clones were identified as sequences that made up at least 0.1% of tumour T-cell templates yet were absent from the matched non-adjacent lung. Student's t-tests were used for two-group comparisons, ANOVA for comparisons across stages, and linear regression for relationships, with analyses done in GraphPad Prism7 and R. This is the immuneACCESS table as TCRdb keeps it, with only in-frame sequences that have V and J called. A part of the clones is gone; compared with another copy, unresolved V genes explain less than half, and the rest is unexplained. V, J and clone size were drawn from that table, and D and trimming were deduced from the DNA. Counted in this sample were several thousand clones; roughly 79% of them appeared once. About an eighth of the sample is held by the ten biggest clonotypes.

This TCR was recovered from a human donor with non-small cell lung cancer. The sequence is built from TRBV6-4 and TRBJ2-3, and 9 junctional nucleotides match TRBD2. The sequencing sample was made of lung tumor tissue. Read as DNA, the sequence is TGTGCCAGCAGTGACTCTAGCGGGGGTTCCACAGATACGCAGTATTTT. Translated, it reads CASSDSSGGSTDTQYF.